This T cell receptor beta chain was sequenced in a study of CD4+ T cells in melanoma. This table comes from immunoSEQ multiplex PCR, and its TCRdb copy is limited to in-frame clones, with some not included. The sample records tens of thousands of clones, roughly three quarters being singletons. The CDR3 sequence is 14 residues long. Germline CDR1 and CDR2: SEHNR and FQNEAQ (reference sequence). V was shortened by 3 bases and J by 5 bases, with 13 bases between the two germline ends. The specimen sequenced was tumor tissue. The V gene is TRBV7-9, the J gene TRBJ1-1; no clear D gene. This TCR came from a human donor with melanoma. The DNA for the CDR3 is TGTGCCAGCAGCTTGGTCCTCGGGAGTACTGAAGCTTTCTTT. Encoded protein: CASSLVLGSTEAFF.